This T cell receptor beta chain was retrieved from a study of blood T cell repertoires in COVID-19. Germline values: CDR1 ENHRY, CDR2 SYGVKD. The CDR3 runs to 14 residues. V shed 0 bases, J shed 3 bases, and the junction held 0 bases outside the gene matches. With regard to this clone: This sample includes further DNA sequences coding for the same CDR3.

In the original workflow: From reference gene primer amplification, estimates of nucleated cell counts were derived. Profiled with immunoSEQ multiplex PCR; TCRdb holds only in-frame clones, not every one. That table gives V, J and clone size, and the DNA gave D and trimming. The data contain 220,000 or so clones, 80% to 90% of them singletons. The sample was PBMCs or T cells enriched from blood (not recorded which). J is TRBJ1-2 and V is TRBV10-3; 8 positions match TRBD1. The TCR originated in a woman between 18 and 29 years old in a cohort exposed to, infected with or recovered from COVID-19 (not recorded which). CDR3 nucleotide sequence: TGTGCCATCAGTGAGTCGACAGGGGACTATGGCTACACCTTC. It yields the protein CAISESTGDYGYTF.